This T cell receptor (beta chain) was sequenced in a study of a mutant IDH1 vaccine in newly diagnosed glioma. The protocol was immunoSEQ multiplex PCR, while the TCRdb copy is restricted to in-frame clones and leaves out a portion. The table lists 85,000 to 100,000 clones, about four fifths of them singletons. Whole-study findings and limits: The vaccine induced immune responses, and these occurred in about 95% of patients.

Germline CDR1 reads SNHLY; CDR2 reads FYNNEI. This CDR3 is built from 16 residues. J gave up 2 bases and V 6 bases, and 6 bases lay outside the gene matches. For this clone: Its antigen is not identified.

Specified time point: baseline, week 1 (first vaccination visit). Documented treatment: pre-vaccination baseline after standard-of-care therapy. This sample comprised PBMCs, obtained from a glioma patient treated with radiotherapy, temozolomide or both. This TCR came from a man in his forties or fifties with glioma. The chain is built from TRBV2 and TRBJ2-3; 12 positions agree with TRBD2. The CDR3 sequence: CASRKLAGGSTDTQYF. The CDR3 bases are TGTGCCAGCAGGAAACTAGCGGGGGGATCCACAGATACGCAGTATTTT.